This T cell receptor (beta chain) is from a study of sequential checkpoint blockade in melanoma. At the level of the study: Maintenance nivolumab came after either treatment sequence.

Repertoires were generated with immunoSEQ multiplex PCR, while TCRdb's copy carries only in-frame clones and drops some. The table records over 25,000 clones, roughly 80% of them present only once. Regarding treatment: randomized to nivolumab then ipilimumab (arm A) or the reverse (arm B). Patients had received no earlier DNA-damaging chemotherapy. Sorted cells were live CD3+CD8+, lacking CD19 and CD56, from PBMCs. V was cut by 2 bases and J by 2 bases, with 7 bases left in between. Germline loops: CDR1 MNHNS, CDR2 SASEGT. The length of the CDR3 is 13 residues. This clonotype was sampled from a human donor with melanoma. This sequence joins TRBV6-1 and TRBJ2-7; no reliable D call. Here the sequenced sample was CD8+ T cells sorted from blood (inferred from file names), taken from a patient given nivolumab and ipilimumab in sequence. The CDR3 sequence: CASSERETYEQYF. In DNA, the CDR3 is TGTGCCAGCAGTGAACGCGAAACCTACGAGCAGTACTTC.